This TCR beta chain is drawn from a study of ipilimumab plus nivolumab after autologous stem cell transplantation. Across the whole study: Typical patient got roughly 5 ipilimumab doses and fewer than 10 nivolumab doses (median). The DLBCL cohort had primary refractory and relapsed disease, with 18-month progression-free survival of about 82% and 31%.

Germline assignment: CDR1 SGHNT and CDR2 YYREEE (reference sequence). This CDR3 contains 15 residues. V dropped 3 bases and J dropped 0 bases, with 11 bases sitting between them. Starting 14 to 28 days after autologous transplant, ipilimumab 1 mg/kg was given. Dosing: nivolumab 3 mg/kg IV, weeks 1, 4, 7, 10, then every two weeks to week 26. Clones were sequenced by immunoSEQ multiplex PCR, and TCRdb holds only the in-frame ones, with some missing. This table holds over 10,000 clones, about 70% found once. The rearrangement joins TRBV5-4 to TRBJ2-3; the D gene is possibly TRBD2 (5 bases). The clonotype comes from a male donor with diffuse large B-cell lymphoma. The sequencing used PBMCs, collected in a trial of ipilimumab plus nivolumab as post-transplant consolidation. Here the CDR3 DNA reads TGTGCCAGCAGCTCCAAGACTACTAGCACAGATACGCAGTATTTT. Protein sequence: CASSSKTTSTDTQYF.